This entry describes one T cell receptor beta chain. The data are from a study of OX40 agonist ivuxolimab in advanced cancers. At the level of the study: The eligibility criteria allowed prior anti-PD-1, anti-PD-L1 or anti-CTLA-4 therapy, and 40% had some.

CDR3 length: 15 residues. Germline loops: CDR1 LNHDA, CDR2 SQIVND (reference sequence). V dropped 1 base and J dropped 7; count of bases not matched to a gene: 7. This table comes from immunoSEQ multiplex PCR, and its TCRdb copy is limited to in-frame clones, with some not included. In the table there are tens of thousands of clones, 80% to 95% of which are singletons. Source: CD4+ or CD8+ T cells sorted from blood, taken in a trial of the OX40 agonist ivuxolimab. This clonotype was obtained from an adult with an advanced solid tumor such as melanoma, head and neck, liver or kidney cancer. The chain recombines TRBV19 with TRBJ1-5, with 7 bases aligning to TRBD1. The CDR3 region has the DNA TGTGCCAGTAGTATAGTAGAGGGGGCACAACAGCCCCAGCATTTT. This sequence encodes CASSIVEGAQQPQHF.